A single sample gave rise to the 12 T cell receptor beta chains below, sequenced in a study of human T cells and chemical hapten exposure. Time point reported: patch test 3, about 24 weeks after DPC sensitization. The treatment is: therapeutic diphenylcyclopropenone sensitization with weekly scalp DPC. Via MiXCR, TCRdb re-called the RACE reads, giving one row per CDR3 protein. Here the sample spans 82,000 or so distinct CDR3 sequences, under 15% being singletons. The source material was whole blood, sampled in connection with sensitization to the hapten diphenylcyclopropenone (DPC). The receptors stem from a woman aged 45-65 years with alopecia areata. Some clones in this sample may be carry-over from other donors' samples.

V usage is TRBV7-3 and J usage is TRBJ2-2; 7 positions match TRBD1. The CDR3 has 13 amino acids. Per germline, CDR1 SGHTA and CDR2 FQGTGA. Trimming cost V 5 bases and J 5 bases; bases outside gene matches: 2. CDR3 loop: CASSRGRTGELFF. CDR3 DNA: TGTGCCAGCAGCAGGGGGCGTACCGGGGAGCTGTTTTTT.

The J gene is TRBJ2-7, the V gene TRBV18; 11 positions match TRBD2. Trimming cost V 3 bases and J 0 bases; bases outside gene matches: 10. The CDR3 sequence is 18 residues long. CDR1 and CDR2 from the germline V gene are KGHSH and LQKENI. The CDR3 reads CASSPVGTSGSSSYEQYF. The CDR3 DNA reads as TGTGCCAGCTCACCCGTAGGGACTAGCGGATCAAGCTCCTACGAGCAGTACTTC.

This clonotype was seen at least ten times. The rearrangement uses TRBV20-1 and TRBJ1-6; D gene ambiguous. In germline, CDR1 is DFQATT, CDR2 SNEGSKA (reference sequence). The V gene lost 2 bases and the J gene lost 5 bases, with 10 bases spanning the gap. This CDR3 comprises 14 residues. The DNA of the CDR3 is TGCAGTGCTAGAAATCAGGCTAATAATTCACCCCTCCACTTT. Translation: CSARNQANNSPLHF.

This clonotype came up a few times. This chain links TRBV5-5 with TRBJ2-4; D perhaps matches TRBD1 (5 bases). V lost 5 bases and J lost 8, with 20 bases in between. Germline V gives CDR1 SGHKS, CDR2 YYEKEE (reference sequence). CDR3 length equals 15 residues. The CDR3 DNA sequence: TGTGCCAGCAGGTGGGGCACGCAGGGATCGGACATTCAGTACTTC. It codes for CASRWGTQGSDIQYF.

The chain has TRBV12-3 or TRBV12-4 and TRBJ1-1; tentatively, D is TRBD1 (6 bases). The CDR3 is made up of 13 amino acids. V was shortened by 5 bases and J by 4 bases, with 11 bases between the two germline ends. CDR3 bases: TGTGCCAGCAGTCTTCAGGGGAGCACTGAAGCTTTCTTT. This encodes CASSLQGSTEAFF.

This clonotype was detected a few times. V usage is TRBV20-1 and J usage is TRBJ2-1; 7 nucleotides match TRBD2. From germline, CDR1 is DFQATT and CDR2 SNEGSKA (reference sequence). V shed 7 bases, J shed 4 bases, and the junction held 7 bases outside the gene matches. The CDR3 has 13 amino acids. CDR3 region: CSGSGLPYNEQFF. DNA for the CDR3: TGCAGTGGTTCGGGACTACCTTACAATGAGCAGTTCTTC.

The V and J genes are TRBV20-1 and TRBJ2-3; D may match TRBD1 or TRBD2 (5 bases each). CDR3 length equals 18 residues. Germline V lookup: CDR1 DFQATT, CDR2 SNEGSKA (reference sequence). The V end was cut by 0 bases, the J end by 1 base, with 20 bases between. DNA for the CDR3: TGCAGTGCTAGAGACTTCCAGCTTTTATTGGGGGGCACAGATACGCAGTATTTT. Translation: CSARDFQLLLGGTDTQYF.

This clonotype was counted ten times or more. The rearrangement joins TRBV28 to TRBJ1-4, with D uncertain. Germline assignment: CDR1 MDHEN and CDR2 SYDVKM. The CDR3 length is 14 residues. V lost 2 bases to trimming and J lost 2 bases, with 6 bases between them. In DNA form, the CDR3 reads TGTGCCAGCAGTTTACTGACCACTAATGAAAAACTGTTTTTT. Amino acid sequence: CASSLLTTNEKLFF.

V gene TRBV20-1 combines with J gene TRBJ2-7; D is undetermined. Germline CDR1 reads DFQATT; CDR2 reads SNEGSKA (reference sequence). This CDR3 is built from 12 residues. The CDR3 sequence: CRDGPLDYEQYF. The CDR3 nucleotides read TGCAGAGACGGGCCCTTAGACTACGAGCAGTACTTC.

This clonotype occurred a few times. The V and J genes are TRBV29-1 and TRBJ2-1; D not resolved. Per germline, CDR1 SQVTM and CDR2 ANQGSEA. The CDR3 spans 13 residues. Trimming cost V 6 bases and J 0 bases, with 9 bases left between them. CDR3 amino acids: CSVSEFSYNEQFF. The CDR3 nucleotides are TGCAGCGTGTCCGAGTTCTCCTACAATGAGCAGTTCTTC.

By sample fraction, this clonotype is medium-sized. The J gene is TRBJ1-1, the V gene TRBV29-1; D is unclear. Germline V gives CDR1 SQVTM, CDR2 ANQGSEA. The V end was cut by 6 bases, the J end by 6 bases, with 17 bases between. This CDR3 is built from 13 residues. The chain's CDR3 is CSVLPWGAAEAFF. The CDR3 nucleotides are TGCAGCGTCCTCCCTTGGGGAGCAGCTGAAGCTTTCTTT.

The sample holds many counts of this clonotype. The rearrangement links TRBV7-8 to TRBJ2-5; D unclear. Germline lookup yields CDR1 SGHVS and CDR2 FQNEAQ. The length of the CDR3 is 14 residues. V was shortened by 1 base and J by 1 base, with 7 bases between the two germline ends. This CDR3 reads CASSLVGSQETQYF. CDR3 DNA sequence: TGTGCCAGCAGCTTAGTGGGCAGCCAAGAGACCCAGTACTTC.